The 25 T cell receptor beta chains reported below all come from one sample, sequenced in a study of blood T cell repertoires in COVID-19. Profiling relied on immunoSEQ multiplex PCR, and the TCRdb table lists in-frame clones only, not all of them. The sample shows under 500,000 clones, about 85% of them seen only once. The sample was PBMCs or T cells enriched from blood (not recorded which). These receptors came from a woman between 18 and 29 years old with acute COVID-19.

This chain uses TRBV3-1 (or the pseudogene TRBV3-2) with TRBJ1-6; D perhaps matches TRBD1 (5 bases). The CDR3 totals 18 residues. Germline V gene sequence: CDR1 LGHDT, CDR2 YNNKEL (reference sequence). V gave up 1 base and J gave up 3 bases, with 16 bases separating them. CDR3 nucleotide sequence: TGTGCCAGCAGCCAAGTACTCATTGGGGGGGACTATAATTCACCCCTCCACTTT. Protein: CASSQVLIGGDYNSPLHF.

The J gene is TRBJ2-1, the V gene TRBV7-2, with a weak D call TRBD2 (5 bases). The germline V gene has CDR1 SGHTA and CDR2 FQGNSA. The CDR3 is made up of 14 amino acids. The ends were cut back, 2 bases at V and 7 bases at J, with 12 bases in the middle. The DNA of the CDR3 is TGTGCCAGCAGCTTACCCGGGATATCGAATGAGCAGTTCTTC. This gives the protein CASSLPGISNEQFF.

The chain links TRBV15 to TRBJ1-3; 7 bases agree with TRBD1. CDR3 size: 17 residues. Germline V gene data show CDR1 as LNHNV and CDR2 as YYDKDF (reference sequence). J lost 0 bases, V lost 3 bases, and 8 bases had no gene match. CDR3 in amino acids: CATSRGPDRPSGNTIYF. The DNA of the CDR3 is TGTGCCACCAGCAGGGGTCCGGACAGGCCCTCTGGAAACACCATATATTTT.

The chain combines TRBV5-6 with TRBJ2-3; 7 bases fit TRBD1. This CDR3 contains 15 residues. V was clipped by 4 bases and J by 2 bases; unmatched bases: 7. CDR1 and CDR2 (germline): SGHDT, YYEEEE. The CDR3: CASSPTDRTTDTQYF. The CDR3 coding sequence is TGTGCCAGCAGCCCAACGGACAGGACCACAGATACGCAGTATTTT.

This clone was counted many times. The chain joins TRBV6-4 to TRBJ1-5; D unclear. CDR3 size: 14 residues. Per the germline V gene, CDR1 is MRHNA and CDR2 is SNTAGT. The V end was cut by 2 bases, the J end by 3 bases, with 8 bases between. The CDR3 nucleotides are TGTGCCAGCAGTGACGGGGAGACCAATCAGCCCCAGCATTTT. It encodes CASSDGETNQPQHF.

The V and J genes are TRBV6-4 and TRBJ2-2, with D hard to call. V gave up 2 bases and J gave up 3 bases, with 4 bases separating them. CDR1 and CDR2 from the germline V gene are MRHNA and SNTAGT. The CDR3 contains 13 residues. The CDR3 sequence is CASSDRDTGELFF. DNA for the CDR3: TGTGCCAGCAGTGACCGGGACACCGGGGAGCTGTTTTTT.

Written as DNA, the CDR3 is TGTGCCAGCAGCCAAGAGAGGCCAAGCAATCAGCCCCAGCATTTT. The encoded protein is CASSQERPSNQPQHF. This chain uses TRBV4-2 with TRBJ1-5, with D unresolved. V lost 0 bases and J lost 1, with 7 bases in between. This CDR3 region has 15 residues. Germline CDR1 and CDR2: LGHNA and YNFKEQ.

V is TRBV14 and J is TRBJ1-1; 7 nucleotides match TRBD1. The germline CDR1 and CDR2 sequences are SGHDN and FVKESK. CDR3 length: 14 amino acids. V gave up 4 bases and J gave up 3 bases; unmatched junction bases: 5. CDR3: CASSRQGAHTEAFF. CDR3 bases: TGTGCCAGCAGCCGACAGGGAGCGCACACTGAAGCTTTCTTT.

The chain joins TRBV9 to TRBJ2-3; 7 positions match TRBD2. The ends lost 1 base at V and 2 bases at J; junction bases unmatched: 13. Germline lookup yields CDR1 SGDLS and CDR2 YYNGEE. CDR3 size: 18 residues. CDR3 bases: TGTGCCAGCAGCGTACGCACGGGGGGACGACCATACACAGATACGCAGTATTTT. Translated: CASSVRTGGRPYTDTQYF.

The V gene is TRBV6-5, the J gene TRBJ1-2; a weak D match, TRBD1 (6 bases). V gave up 4 bases and J gave up 4 bases, with 16 bases separating them. Germline V lookup: CDR1 MNHEY, CDR2 SVGAGI. CDR3 length: 15 amino acids. CDR3 nucleotides: TGTGCCAGCAGTTCCGGGACATCCCTCACCTATGGCTACACCTTC. This codes for CASSSGTSLTYGYTF.

The chain is built from TRBV13 and TRBJ1-1; D uncertain. The CDR3 has 15 residues. In germline, CDR1 is PRHDT, CDR2 FYEKMQ (reference sequence). The germline V and J ends were trimmed by 4 bases and 5 bases, with 17 bases remaining between them. The CDR3 spells CASSSNGVGGTEAFF. The CDR3 region has the DNA TGTGCCAGCAGCTCAAACGGGGTCGGAGGGACTGAAGCTTTCTTT.

The chain carries TRBV28 and TRBJ1-5; 8 bases fit TRBD1. Germline V gene data show CDR1 as MDHEN and CDR2 as SYDVKM. Trimming cost V 5 bases and J 4 bases; bases outside gene matches: 4. The CDR3 is made up of 14 amino acids. CDR3: CASSGQGGNQPQHF. The DNA of the CDR3 is TGTGCCAGCAGTGGACAGGGTGGGAATCAGCCCCAGCATTTT.

In nucleotides, the CDR3 is TGTGCCAGCAGTGGCAGGGGCATTTACGAGCAGTACTTC. Its translation: CASSGRGIYEQYF. The chain is built from TRBV28 and TRBJ2-7; TRBD1 might be the D (6 bases). Trimming removed 5 bases at V and 4 bases at J, with 12 bases between. From germline, CDR1 is MDHEN and CDR2 SYDVKM. The CDR3 consists of 13 residues.

This chain uses TRBV4-1 with TRBJ2-1; the match to TRBD2 covers 14 bases. The length of the CDR3 is 16 residues. The V gene's germline CDR1 is MGHRA and CDR2 YSYEKL. J gave up 7 bases and V 5 bases, and 7 bases lay outside the gene matches. The CDR3 coding sequence is TGCGCCAGCAGCAAGGACGGGACTAGCGGGAGTAATGAGCAGTTCTTC. This encodes CASSKDGTSGSNEQFF.

This clone was observed a few times. The chain carries TRBV18 and TRBJ1-1, with no clear D. Trimming shortened V by 3 bases and J by 0 bases, and 14 bases separated the two germline ends. Germline V gene sequence: CDR1 KGHSH, CDR2 LQKENI. CDR3 size: 16 residues. The CDR3 protein is CASSPDKQLMNTEAFF. DNA for the CDR3: TGTGCCAGCTCACCCGACAAACAATTAATGAACACTGAAGCTTTCTTT. Looking up the rest from reference TRBV18 and TRBJ1-1 gives the full variable domain: NAGVMQNPRHLVRRRGQEARLRCSPMKGHSHVYWYRQLPEEGLKFMVYLQKENIIDESGMPKERFSAEFPKEGPSILRIQQVVRGDSAAYFCASSPDKQLMNTEAFFGQGTRLTVV.

This sequence joins TRBV12-5 and TRBJ2-5; D not resolved. Trimming shortened V by 7 bases and J by 5 bases, and 8 bases separated the two germline ends. The CDR3 has 11 residues. Per germline, CDR1 LGHNT and CDR2 FRNRAP. CDR3 sequence: CASAQAETQYF. In DNA, the CDR3 is TGTGCTAGTGCCCAGGCGGAGACCCAGTACTTC.

The gene calls are TRBV15 and TRBJ2-3, with 7 bases aligning to TRBD2. V lost 1 base and J lost 9; bases outside the gene matches: 19. The germline V gene has CDR1 LNHNV and CDR2 YYDKDF (reference sequence). The CDR3 is 18 residues long. The CDR3 DNA reads as TGTGCCACCAGCAGAGGGGACTGGTCCGCGGGGGTTAGCGTAACGCAGTATTTT. Translation: CATSRGDWSAGVSVTQYF.

This clone was detected a few times. The gene calls are TRBV15 and TRBJ1-5; TRBD1 is a possible D gene (6 bases). The CDR3 length is 13 residues. Germline loops: CDR1 LNHNV, CDR2 YYDKDF (reference sequence). V lost 5 bases, J lost 4 bases, and 9 bases lay in between. The CDR3, as DNA: TGTGCCACCAGCCCCGACAGGAATCAGCCCCAGCATTTT. Protein sequence: CATSPDRNQPQHF.

The V gene is TRBV29-1, the J gene TRBJ1-2; 7 nucleotides agree with TRBD1. Trimming took 5 bases from V and 2 from J; bases not matched to a gene: 8. In germline, CDR1 is SQVTM, CDR2 ANQGSEA. The CDR3 runs to 14 residues. CDR3 nucleotides: TGCAGCGTTCTAGACGGGACAGAGAACTATGGCTACACCTTC. Amino acid sequence: CSVLDGTENYGYTF.

J is TRBJ2-7 and V is TRBV10-3, with D perhaps TRBD1 (5 bases). In germline, CDR1 is ENHRY, CDR2 SYGVKD. The CDR3 is 14 amino acids. The V gene lost 6 bases and the J gene lost 1 base, with 13 bases spanning the gap. The CDR3 is CAIRDRTKSYEQYF. CDR3 sequence (DNA): TGTGCCATCAGAGATAGGACAAAATCCTACGAGCAGTACTTC.

The rearrangement links TRBV5-4 to TRBJ1-6, with D unresolved. V was cut by 0 bases and J by 7 bases, with 11 bases left in between. The CDR3 consists of 15 residues. Germline CDR1 reads SGHNT; CDR2 reads YYREEE (reference sequence). CDR3 region: CASSLEEGGNSPLHF. DNA for the CDR3: TGTGCCAGCAGCTTGGAGGAGGGCGGGAATTCACCCCTCCACTTT.

The rearrangement uses TRBV18 and TRBJ1-5; tentative D call: TRBD1 (6 bases). Germline V gene lookup returns CDR1 KGHSH and CDR2 LQKENI. Trimming removed 2 bases from V and 4 bases from J, with 12 bases in between. The CDR3 consists of 15 residues. For the CDR3, the DNA is TGTGCCAGCTCACCAGACGGCCAGGGGAATCAGCCCCAGCATTTT. Translation gives CASSPDGQGNQPQHF.

This clone was found a few times. This rearrangement joins TRBV5-4 to TRBJ2-2, with 9 bases identical to TRBD1. This CDR3 is 16 amino acids long. Germline V gene sequence: CDR1 SGHNT, CDR2 YYREEE (reference sequence). Trimming removed 4 bases from V and 2 bases from J; junction bases left unmatched: 6. The CDR3 protein is CASSTRTGANTGELFF. In DNA, the CDR3 is TGTGCCAGCAGCACAAGGACAGGGGCTAACACCGGGGAGCTGTTTTTT.

This clone appeared a single time. The gene calls are TRBV21-1 and TRBJ1-1; TRBD1 is taken as the D call from the table, unchecked against the DNA. TRBV21-1 is flagged as a pseudogene. The CDR3 length is 15 residues. In DNA form, the CDR3 reads TGTGCCAGCAGCACCCCCGGACAGGGAGGGACTGAAGCTTTCTTT. Its translation is CASSTPGQGGTEAFF.

The rearrangement joins TRBV10-2 to TRBJ1-2, with D unresolved. Between the trimmed V and J ends, which lost 2 bases and 5 bases, there was a span of 15 bases. Germline V gene data show CDR1 as WSHSY and CDR2 as SAAADI. This CDR3 is 15 amino acids long. The CDR3 DNA reads as TGCGCCAGCAGTGAGCAATTCGGAGATTCTTATGGCTACACCTTC. Amino acids: CASSEQFGDSYGYTF.